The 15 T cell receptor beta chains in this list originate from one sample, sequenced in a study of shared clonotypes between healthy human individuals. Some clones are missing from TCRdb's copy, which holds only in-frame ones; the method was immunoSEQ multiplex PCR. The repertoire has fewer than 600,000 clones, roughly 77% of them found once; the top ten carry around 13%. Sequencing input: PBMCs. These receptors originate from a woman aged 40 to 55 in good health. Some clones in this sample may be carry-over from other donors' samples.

The DNA of the CDR3 is TGTGCCAGCAGCTTATATTCCGGGGAAAAACTGTTTTTT. It yields the protein CASSLYSGEKLFF. The V and J genes are TRBV7-2 and TRBJ1-4; no firm D call. Germline V gives CDR1 SGHTA, CDR2 FQGNSA. The CDR3 loop spans 13 amino acids. V shed 2 bases and J shed 8 bases, with 9 bases lying between them.

This CDR3 reads CASSTPTGRHPSYGYTF. The CDR3, as DNA: TGTGCCAGTAGTACCCCGACAGGGCGGCACCCCTCCTATGGCTACACCTTC. V is TRBV19 and J is TRBJ1-2, with TRBD1 identical over 7 bases. V lost 4 bases to trimming and J lost 4 bases; unmatched junction nucleotides: 15. The germline gives CDR1 LNHDA, CDR2 SQIVND (reference sequence). The CDR3 runs 17 residues.

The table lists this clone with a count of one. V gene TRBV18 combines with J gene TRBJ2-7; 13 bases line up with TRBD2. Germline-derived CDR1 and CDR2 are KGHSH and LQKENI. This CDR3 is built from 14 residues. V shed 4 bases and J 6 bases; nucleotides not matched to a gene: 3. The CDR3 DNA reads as TGTGCCAGCTCACGGGGGACTAGCGGGACCGAGCAGTACTTC. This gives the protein CASSRGTSGTEQYF. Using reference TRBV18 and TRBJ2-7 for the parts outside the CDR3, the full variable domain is NAGVMQNPRHLVRRRGQEARLRCSPMKGHSHVYWYRQLPEEGLKFMVYLQKENIIDESGMPKERFSAEFPKEGPSILRIQQVVRGDSAAYFCASSRGTSGTEQYFGPGTRLTVT.

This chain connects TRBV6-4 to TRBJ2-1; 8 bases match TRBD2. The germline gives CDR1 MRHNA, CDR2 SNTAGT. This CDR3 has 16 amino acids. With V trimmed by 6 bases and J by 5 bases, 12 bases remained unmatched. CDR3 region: CASSLYATSGHNEQFF. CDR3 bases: TGTGCCAGCAGCCTCTATGCTACTAGCGGACACAATGAGCAGTTCTTC.

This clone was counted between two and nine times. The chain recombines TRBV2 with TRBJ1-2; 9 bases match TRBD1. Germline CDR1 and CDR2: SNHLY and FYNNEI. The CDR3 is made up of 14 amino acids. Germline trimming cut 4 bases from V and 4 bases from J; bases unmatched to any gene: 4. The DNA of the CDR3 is TGTGCCAGCAGTGCAACAGGGGGCGGCTATGGCTACACCTTC. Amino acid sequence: CASSATGGGYGYTF.

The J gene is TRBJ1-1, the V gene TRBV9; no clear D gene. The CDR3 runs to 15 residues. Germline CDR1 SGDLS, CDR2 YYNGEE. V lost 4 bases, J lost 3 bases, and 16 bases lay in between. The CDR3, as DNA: TGTGCCAGCAGCCAGGTAGGAGTCGGTGACACTGAAGCTTTCTTT. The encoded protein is CASSQVGVGDTEAFF.

For the CDR3, the DNA is TGTGCCAGCAGCTTAGCGTACGGGGCCTACAATGAGCAGTTCTTC. This encodes CASSLAYGAYNEQFF. This rearrangement joins TRBV7-9 to TRBJ2-1; perhaps TRBD2 as D (5 bases). Trimming took off 0 bases at V and 2 bases at J, with 8 bases between the two ends. The CDR3 loop spans 15 amino acids. Germline loops: CDR1 SEHNR, CDR2 FQNEAQ (reference sequence). Full variable domain (outside the CDR3, taken from reference TRBV7-9 and TRBJ2-1): DTGVSQNPRHKITKRGQNVTFRCDPISEHNRLYWYRQTLGQGPEFLTYFQNEAQLEKSRLLSDRFSAERPKGSFSTLEIQRTEQGDSAMYLCASSLAYGAYNEQFFGPGTRLTVL.

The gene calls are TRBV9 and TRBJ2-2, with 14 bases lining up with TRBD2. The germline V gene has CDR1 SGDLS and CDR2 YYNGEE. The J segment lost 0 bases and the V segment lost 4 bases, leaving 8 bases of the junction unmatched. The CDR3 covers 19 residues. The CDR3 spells CASSLFGTSGSTNTGELFF. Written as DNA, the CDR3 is TGTGCCAGCAGCCTATTCGGGACTAGCGGGAGTACGAACACCGGGGAGCTGTTTTTT.

DNA of the CDR3: TGTGCCAGCTCAAGGGGCTCCGGAAACACTGAAGCTTTCTTT. Amino acid sequence: CASSRGSGNTEAFF. The chain combines TRBV7-9 with TRBJ1-1; D is perhaps TRBD1 (5 bases). V was cut by 8 bases and J by 2 bases, with 15 bases left in between. Germline V gives CDR1 SEHNR, CDR2 FQNEAQ (reference sequence). The CDR3 is made up of 14 amino acids.

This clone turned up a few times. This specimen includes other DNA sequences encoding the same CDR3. DNA of the CDR3: TGTGCCAGCAGCCCCCCCGGGAACTATGGCTACACCTTC. Translating gives CASSPPGNYGYTF. The gene calls are TRBV28 and TRBJ1-2; D uncertain. V shed 6 bases and J shed 2 bases, with 10 bases lying between them. CDR1 and CDR2 (germline): MDHEN, SYDVKM. The CDR3 is 13 amino acids.

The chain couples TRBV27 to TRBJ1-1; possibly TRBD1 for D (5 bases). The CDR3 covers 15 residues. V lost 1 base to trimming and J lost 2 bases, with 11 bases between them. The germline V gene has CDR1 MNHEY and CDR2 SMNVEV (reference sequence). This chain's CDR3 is CASSLYFGANTEAFF. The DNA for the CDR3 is TGTGCCAGCAGTTTATATTTCGGGGCCAACACTGAAGCTTTCTTT.

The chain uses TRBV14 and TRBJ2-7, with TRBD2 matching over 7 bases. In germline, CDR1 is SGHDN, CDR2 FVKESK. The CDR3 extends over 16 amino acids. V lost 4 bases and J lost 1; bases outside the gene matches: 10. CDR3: CASSRTLAGVSYEQYF. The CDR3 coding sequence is TGTGCCAGCAGCCGGACCTTAGCGGGTGTGTCCTACGAGCAGTACTTC.

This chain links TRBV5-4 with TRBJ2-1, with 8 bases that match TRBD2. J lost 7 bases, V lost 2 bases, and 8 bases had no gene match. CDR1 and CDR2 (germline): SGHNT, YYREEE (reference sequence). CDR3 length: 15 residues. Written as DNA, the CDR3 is TGTGCCAGCAGCTTCTTGACTAGCGACTCTAATGAGCAGTTCTTC. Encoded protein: CASSFLTSDSNEQFF.

Here the CDR3 DNA reads TGTGCCACCAGCAGAGGGACAGACGTGGCCTACGAGCAGTACTTC. Translating gives CATSRGTDVAYEQYF. This rearrangement joins TRBV15 to TRBJ2-7; tentative D call: TRBD1 (6 bases). Trimming cost V 1 base and J 2 bases, with 12 bases left between them. This CDR3 is built from 15 residues. Germline V lookup: CDR1 LNHNV, CDR2 YYDKDF (reference sequence).

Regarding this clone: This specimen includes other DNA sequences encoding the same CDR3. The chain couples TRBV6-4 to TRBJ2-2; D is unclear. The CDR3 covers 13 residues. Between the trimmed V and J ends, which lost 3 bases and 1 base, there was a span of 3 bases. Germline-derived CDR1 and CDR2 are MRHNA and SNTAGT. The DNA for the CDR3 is TGTGCCAGCAGTGAAGGGAACACCGGGGAGCTGTTTTTT. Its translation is CASSEGNTGELFF.